Following are 26 T cell receptor beta chains from one sample sequenced in a study of beta chain features in type 1 diabetes. The whole isolated RNA underwent reverse transcription, so sequencing captured expressed TCRB transcripts. Some clones are missing from TCRdb's copy, which holds only in-frame ones; the method was immunoSEQ multiplex PCR. The sample gives about 360,000 clones, around an eighth of which show up once; less than 0.02% is in the top ten. Sequenced: naive CD4+ T cells from blood. All receptors derive from a man aged 18 to 30 in good health.

The chain carries TRBV9 and TRBJ2-7; D gene unclear. The V and J ends lost 5 bases and 0 bases respectively, with 15 bases between them. The CDR3 sequence is 15 residues long. Germline V CDR1 and CDR2: SGDLS, YYNGEE. CDR3 residues: CASSPHREPSYEQYF. The CDR3, as DNA: TGTGCCAGCAGTCCCCATAGAGAGCCCTCCTACGAGCAGTACTTC.

This clone was observed a handful of times. Other DNA sequences in this specimen translate into the identical CDR3. CDR3 nucleotides: TGTGCCAGCTCGCTGACAGAGAACACTGAAGCTTTCTTT. This codes for CASSLTENTEAFF. This chain links TRBV18 with TRBJ1-1; tentatively, D is TRBD1 (5 bases). Trimming removed 6 bases from V and 1 base from J, with 9 bases in between. Germline lookup yields CDR1 KGHSH and CDR2 LQKENI. This CDR3 has 13 amino acids.

This clone was seen only a few times. The chain carries TRBV28 and TRBJ1-2; TRBD1 matches at 8 bases. Germline V CDR1 and CDR2: MDHEN, SYDVKM. This CDR3 region has 14 residues. Trimming removed 6 bases from V and 4 bases from J; junction bases left unmatched: 7. Written as DNA, the CDR3 is TGTGCCAGCAGACCACAGGGGGACTCCTATGGCTACACCTTC. Protein product: CASRPQGDSYGYTF.

This clone was picked up a small number of times. This chain links TRBV7-2 with TRBJ1-2; TRBD1 is a possible D gene (5 bases). V shed 5 bases and J shed 6 bases, with 10 bases lying between them. CDR1 SGHTA and CDR2 FQGNSA come from the germline V gene. The CDR3 has 12 residues. The CDR3 loop reads CASSPPGDGYTF. CDR3 bases: TGTGCCAGCAGCCCGCCGGGGGATGGCTACACCTTC.

The gene calls are TRBV7-8 and TRBJ2-7; 11 bases align to TRBD2. CDR3 length: 16 residues. The germline V gene encodes CDR1 SGHVS and CDR2 FQNEAQ. With 4 bases clipped from V and 6 bases from J, the junction kept 11 bases outside the gene matches. The DNA for the CDR3 is TGTGCCAGCAGCTCCCCCCTTAGCGGGGGGGCTGGCGAGCAGTACTTC. Translation: CASSSPLSGGAGEQYF.

This sequence joins TRBV5-6 and TRBJ1-5, with D possibly TRBD1 on 5 matching bases. The CDR3 runs to 14 residues. The germline V and J ends were trimmed by 3 bases and 4 bases, with 11 bases remaining between them. In germline, CDR1 is SGHDT, CDR2 YYEEEE. DNA of the CDR3: TGTGCCAGCAGCTCCATAGACAGAAATCAGCCCCAGCATTTT. It is translated as CASSSIDRNQPQHF.

This clone was found a few times. The CDR3 protein is CAWRGTGVEKLFF. For the CDR3, the DNA is TGTGCCTGGAGGGGGACAGGGGTCGAAAAACTGTTTTTT. V and J are TRBV30 and TRBJ1-4, with TRBD1 matching over 10 bases. This CDR3 region has 13 residues. After removal of 3 bases from V and 8 bases from J, the junction contained 3 bases not matched to a gene. Looked up from germline, CDR1 is GTSNPN and CDR2 is SVGIG (reference sequence).

The genes are TRBV5-1 and TRBJ2-7; D gene uncertain. Trimming took off 0 bases at V and 3 bases at J, with 13 bases between the two ends. The length of the CDR3 is 15 residues. The germline gives CDR1 SGHRS, CDR2 YFSETQ. The CDR3 loop reads CASSLAYGSGYEQYF. CDR3 nucleotides: TGCGCCAGCAGCTTGGCCTACGGGTCGGGCTACGAGCAGTACTTC.

This clone has only a few counts. The chain carries TRBV4-3 and TRBJ1-1, with a possible D match to TRBD1 (6 bases). CDR1 is LGHNA, CDR2 YSLEER, per germline. The CDR3 extends over 17 amino acids. V lost 0 bases and J lost 1, with 15 bases in between. This CDR3 is CASSQETRGAGNTEAFF. The CDR3 DNA sequence: TGCGCCAGCAGCCAAGAAACGCGGGGGGCTGGGAACACTGAAGCTTTCTTT.

The chain joins TRBV30 to TRBJ1-3, with D tentatively TRBD1 (5 bases). The V end lost 4 bases, the J end lost 0 bases, and 16 bases lay between the germline ends. The CDR3 has 16 amino acids. Germline V gene data show CDR1 as GTSNPN and CDR2 as SVGIG (reference sequence). The CDR3 nucleotides are TGTGCCTGGACCCCCGGACACCTCAGCTCTGGAAACACCATATATTTT. Translated: CAWTPGHLSSGNTIYF. The full variable domain, with the rest looked up from reference TRBV30 and TRBJ1-3, is SQTIHQWPATLVQPVGSPLSLECTVEGTSNPNLYWYRQAAGRGLQLLFYSVGIGQISSEVPQNLSASRPQDRQFILSSKKLLLSDSGFYLCAWTPGHLSSGNTIYFGEGSWLTVV.

This clone showed up many times. The genes are TRBV30 and TRBJ2-7; D might be TRBD1 (6 bases). V lost 7 bases and J lost 7, with 20 bases in between. This CDR3 is 13 amino acids long. Germline V gene lookup returns CDR1 GTSNPN and CDR2 SVGIG (reference sequence). CDR3 loop: CALERTASREQYF. Written as DNA, the CDR3 is TGTGCCTTGGAAAGGACAGCCTCTAGGGAGCAGTACTTC.

This chain links TRBV5-4 with TRBJ1-1, with TRBD1 matching over 7 bases. This CDR3 is built from 14 residues. Germline V gene sequence: CDR1 SGHNT, CDR2 YYREEE (reference sequence). V lost 0 bases, J lost 7 bases, and 6 bases stayed unmatched. The CDR3 DNA reads as TGTGCCAGCAGCTTGGCCAAGGGGGCGAGTGAAGCTTTCTTT. Protein product: CASSLAKGASEAFF.

The chain couples TRBV9 to TRBJ1-6; D is possibly TRBD1 (5 bases). The CDR3 is 16 residues long. V was trimmed by 4 bases and J by 9 bases, leaving 20 bases between them. The V gene's germline CDR1 is SGDLS and CDR2 YYNGEE. DNA of the CDR3: TGTGCCAGCAGCTTCAGTCGCGGACATGTGGGTTCACCCCTCCACTTT. Its translation: CASSFSRGHVGSPLHF.

The rearrangement links TRBV6-6 to TRBJ1-2; D is undetermined. This CDR3 spans 13 amino acids. Trimming shortened V by 2 bases and J by 2 bases, and 6 bases separated the two germline ends. The germline gives CDR1 MNHNY, CDR2 SVGAGI (reference sequence). The CDR3, as DNA: TGTGCCAGCAGTTACAGGAGAAACTATGGCTACACCTTC. Encoded protein: CASSYRRNYGYTF.

This clone was observed a handful of times. The chain couples TRBV30 to TRBJ1-2, with D possibly matching TRBD1 (6 bases). The V and J ends lost 4 bases and 7 bases respectively, with 19 bases between them. CDR3 length equals 14 residues. CDR1 and CDR2 from the germline V gene are GTSNPN and SVGIG (reference sequence). Here the CDR3 DNA reads TGTGCCTGGAATCTCCAGAGGACAGATGGTGGCTACACCTTC. Its protein product is CAWNLQRTDGGYTF.

J is TRBJ2-7 and V is TRBV27, with TRBD1 matching 7 bases. The CDR3 length is 14 residues. V gave up 7 bases and J gave up 0 bases; unmatched junction bases: 6. The V gene's germline CDR1 is MNHEY and CDR2 SMNVEV (reference sequence). The CDR3 sequence is CASKPGTVSYEQYF. CDR3 nucleotide sequence: TGTGCCAGCAAACCCGGGACAGTCTCCTACGAGCAGTACTTC.

This clone was seen more than once but under ten times. The chain joins TRBV5-1 to TRBJ2-7; 10 bases match TRBD1. Losses at the gene ends were 4 bases for V and 1 base for J; bases not matched to a gene: 5. Germline V lookup: CDR1 SGHRS, CDR2 YFSETQ. This CDR3 has 15 residues. DNA for the CDR3: TGCGCCAGCAGCGATTCGGGACAGGGGTCCTACGAGCAGTACTTC. Translating it yields CASSDSGQGSYEQYF. The entire variable domain, with the rest obtained from reference TRBV5-1 and TRBJ2-7, is as follows: KAGVTQTPRYLIKTRGQQVTLSCSPISGHRSVSWYQQTPGQGLQFLFEYFSETQRNKGNFPGRFSGRQFSNSRSEMNVSTLELGDSALYLCASSDSGQGSYEQYFGPGTRLTVT.

The chain links TRBV30 to TRBJ1-4; the D gene is possibly TRBD1 (5 bases). V was trimmed by 5 bases and J by 3 bases, leaving 16 bases between them. The CDR3 has 15 residues. Germline V CDR1 and CDR2: GTSNPN, SVGIG (reference sequence). DNA for the CDR3: TGTGCCTGGGACCAGGGAGGGCAGTCTAATGAAAAACTGTTTTTT. It codes for CAWDQGGQSNEKLFF. Supplemented by reference TRBV30 and TRBJ1-4, the full variable domain reads SQTIHQWPATLVQPVGSPLSLECTVEGTSNPNLYWYRQAAGRGLQLLFYSVGIGQISSEVPQNLSASRPQDRQFILSSKKLLLSDSGFYLCAWDQGGQSNEKLFFGSGTQLSVL.

To note about this clone: The sample carries other DNA sequences with the same CDR3. J is TRBJ2-3 and V is TRBV4-3; maybe TRBD2 (6 bases). Trimming left V 0 bases short and J 0 bases short, with 10 bases between. CDR3 length: 16 amino acids. Germline V gives CDR1 LGHNA, CDR2 YSLEER. The CDR3 region is CASSQDRGISTDTQYF. CDR3 in DNA: TGCGCCAGCAGCCAAGATCGCGGGATTAGCACAGATACGCAGTATTTT.

In its sample, this clone was seen a few times. This CDR3 is CASSLGVAGGPNEQFF. In DNA, the CDR3 is TGCGCCAGCAGCTTGGGCGTAGCGGGAGGGCCTAATGAGCAGTTCTTC. This chain joins TRBV5-1 and TRBJ2-1, with 11 bases matching TRBD2. The ends lost 0 bases at V and 7 bases at J; junction bases unmatched: 6. CDR1 and CDR2 from the germline V gene are SGHRS and YFSETQ. The CDR3 has 16 residues. The whole variable domain, filled in from reference TRBV5-1 and TRBJ2-1, reads KAGVTQTPRYLIKTRGQQVTLSCSPISGHRSVSWYQQTPGQGLQFLFEYFSETQRNKGNFPGRFSGRQFSNSRSEMNVSTLELGDSALYLCASSLGVAGGPNEQFFGPGTRLTVL.

V and J are TRBV29-1 and TRBJ2-7; weak D call: TRBD2 (5 bases). Trimming shortened V by 6 bases and J by 4 bases, and 16 bases separated the two germline ends. This CDR3 region has 13 residues. The germline V gene has CDR1 SQVTM and CDR2 ANQGSEA. Here the CDR3 reads CSVPGMRAYEQYF. The CDR3 DNA reads TGCAGCGTCCCTGGGATGCGGGCTTACGAGCAGTACTTC.

The rearrangement links TRBV18 to TRBJ2-1; unclear D gene. The CDR3 contains 13 residues. Germline CDR1 is KGHSH and CDR2 is LQKENI. Trimming cost V 4 bases and J 7 bases, with 11 bases left between them. The CDR3 DNA sequence: TGTGCCAGCTCACGTCCCTCAGGAAATGAGCAGTTCTTC. Amino acid sequence: CASSRPSGNEQFF. Full variable domain (rest looked up from reference TRBV18 and TRBJ2-1): NAGVMQNPRHLVRRRGQEARLRCSPMKGHSHVYWYRQLPEEGLKFMVYLQKENIIDESGMPKERFSAEFPKEGPSILRIQQVVRGDSAAYFCASSRPSGNEQFFGPGTRLTVL.

V is TRBV9 and J is TRBJ2-3; TRBD1 agrees at 7 bases. The CDR3 totals 16 residues. The ends lost 1 base at V and 4 bases at J; junction bases unmatched: 9. From germline, CDR1 is SGDLS and CDR2 YYNGEE. This CDR3 is CASSVSLTGSADTQYF. The CDR3 DNA sequence: TGTGCCAGCAGCGTAAGCCTGACAGGGAGCGCAGATACGCAGTATTTT. The variable domain in full, with the rest retrieved from reference TRBV9 and TRBJ2-3, is DSGVTQTPKHLITATGQRVTLRCSPRSGDLSVYWYQQSLDQGLQFLIQYYNGEERAKGNILERFSAQQFPDLHSELNLSSLELGDSALYFCASSVSLTGSADTQYFGPGTRLTVL.

This clone was found a few times. V is TRBV6-1 and J is TRBJ1-5, with D maybe TRBD1 (6 bases). This CDR3 region has 15 residues. Germline CDR1 reads MNHNS; CDR2 reads SASEGT. The V end was cut by 3 bases, the J end by 4 bases, with 13 bases between. CDR3: CASSDVYRENQPQHF. DNA of the CDR3: TGTGCCAGCAGTGATGTCTACAGGGAGAATCAGCCCCAGCATTTT.

The rearrangement links TRBV30 to TRBJ1-1; maybe TRBD1 (5 bases). Per germline, CDR1 GTSNPN and CDR2 SVGIG (reference sequence). V was clipped by 7 bases and J by 2 bases, with 20 bases between them. This CDR3 contains 15 residues. The CDR3 region has the DNA TGTGCCTTCGCACGATGGGGCATCCGAAACACTGAAGCTTTCTTT. Translation gives CAFARWGIRNTEAFF.

The rearrangement uses TRBV4-3 and TRBJ1-3, with D perhaps TRBD1 (6 bases). Germline lookup yields CDR1 LGHNA and CDR2 YSLEER. Between the trimmed V and J ends, which lost 4 bases and 4 bases, there was a span of 14 bases. The CDR3 extends over 15 amino acids. The CDR3 loop reads CASSRSGERGNTIYF. DNA for the CDR3: TGCGCCAGCAGCCGCTCAGGGGAAAGAGGAAACACCATATATTTT.